This T cell receptor beta chain was identified during a study of CD8 T cells in ankylosing spondylitis. Study results and caveats: Peripheral blood samples showed relatively rare disease-linked clones, and these clones were CD8+. Within ankylosing spondylitis blood, a TCR beta motif made up of eight or nine highly homologous variants appeared to be characteristic.

Germline V lookup: CDR1 KGHSH, CDR2 LQKENI. The CDR3 is made up of 16 amino acids. Unmatched junction bases numbered 3, after V lost 3 bases and J lost 3 bases. This clonotype has only a few counts. What it recognizes is unknown. Each CDR3 protein gets one entry after TCRdb re-called the 5' RACE reads with MiXCR. Among 670,000 or so distinct CDR3 sequences listed, over 15% were seen once. Source material: blood, either unsorted or a sorted T cell fraction (not recorded which). This chain uses TRBV18 with TRBJ2-1, with 12 bases lining up with TRBD2. The TCR originated in a male donor with ankylosing spondylitis. The CDR3 loop is CASSPQTSGSYNEQFF. Here the CDR3 DNA reads TGTGCCAGCTCACCTCAGACTAGCGGGAGCTACAATGAGCAGTTCTTC.